Given below is one T cell receptor beta chain in context. What it binds is not known. This record belongs to a study of radiotherapy plus CTLA-4 blockade in lung cancer. Study-level findings and limits: Clones of tumor-derived TCRs expanded in blood after radiotherapy plus ipilimumab.

This table comes from immunoSEQ multiplex PCR, and its TCRdb copy is limited to in-frame clones, with some not included. In the table there are more than 80,000 clones, about 85% of which are singletons. Per germline, CDR1 MNHNS and CDR2 SASEGT. The V and J ends lost 6 bases and 3 bases, in that order; junction bases with no gene match: 5. The CDR3 consists of 14 residues. Alongside CTLA-4 blockade with ipilimumab, patients with chemo-refractory metastatic non-small-cell lung cancer received focal radiation. This TCR was sampled from a human donor with non-small cell lung cancer that progressed on radiotherapy plus ipilimumab. Some clones in this sample may be carry-over from other donors' samples. The genes are TRBV6-1 and TRBJ2-3, with 8 bases matching TRBD2. This specimen was peripheral blood, taken from a patient treated with radiotherapy plus ipilimumab. CDR3 sequence: CASSRGGKTDTQYF. CDR3 DNA: TGTGCCAGCAGCCGGGGGGGCAAGACAGATACGCAGTATTTT.